The TCR beta chain under discussion was sequenced for a study of blood T cell repertoires in COVID-19 (dated by TCRdb to about 2020). Describing the broader study: The collaborator samples originated in the United States, Italy and Spain and spanned the acute and convalescent phases of COVID-19. The prospective study material was composed of cDNA or gDNA derived from T cells, B-cell-depleted T cells, or PBMCs. Deeply sampled blood TCRbeta repertoires from subjects exposed to, actively infected with, or recovered from COVID-19 were included in the dataset. The repertoires were made available in a free public database intended to serve as a resource for research on the immune response to SARS-CoV-2. Samples were obtained from the ongoing ImmuneRACE study (first 160 participants) and from 1,000 to 1,500 subjects provided by 6 global collaborators. Nearly every sample came with metadata listing a de-identified subject ID, COVID-19 status, age in years and sex. HLA class I and class II types, where available, came from metadata supplied by the sample provider rather than from assay-based typing.

Clipping removes 3 bases from V and 0 bases from J, with 17 as the unmatched junction base count. CDR1 and CDR2, per the germline V gene (reference sequence), are LNHDA and SQIVND. The CDR3 goes from the cysteine to the phenylalanine over 21 residues. Kept here is only the CDR3 DNA, which spans 63 bases and is read in frame from base 1. General study outcomes and caveats: Clinical and demographic metadata were provided uncurated, with the amount varying by source and participant.

TCRbeta CDR3 regions were amplified from genomic DNA using the immunoSEQ Assay, a bias-controlled multiplex PCR. Per the authors' processing: Within the assay, amplification of reference gene primers was used to estimate how many nucleated cells each sample contained. To quantify the absolute abundance of each unique TCRbeta CDR3 rearrangement, sequence reads were collapsed and filtered. Productive Simpson clonality was computed per sample as the square root of Simpson's diversity index over productive rearrangements. Drawn from immuneACCESS, this table holds only the in-frame rearrangements with V and J called that TCRdb kept. Clones are partly lost; checked studies trace under half to an unresolved V gene and leave the rest unexplained. From that table come the V and J calls and clone size; the DNA was used to work out D and trimming. The sample profile shows about 170,000 clones; around nine tenths of them were found once. Jointly, the top ten make up 3.5% to 4.5% of the sample.

Each collaborating institution followed its own protocols to collect whole blood in K2EDTA tubes. For TCRbeta analysis, collaborators shipped samples as frozen whole blood, isolated PBMCs, or DNA extracted from either of those sample types. As concerns this clone: Its cognate antigen has yet to be identified. No base qualities exist here, and no much larger clone lies one base off it.

The chain uses TRBV19 and TRBJ2-6, with 7 junctional bases fitting TRBD1. The receptor was derived from a man in his late teens or twenties with active or convalescent COVID-19. The sequenced sample consisted of peripheral blood. Read as DNA, the sequence is TGTGCCAGTAGTATCGCAAGCCGGGACAGTAGGTTTATCTCTGGGGCCAACGTCCTGACTTTC. This translates into CASSIASRDSRFISGANVLTF.